One and the same sample provided the 14 T cell receptor beta chains below, sequenced in a study of breast tumors, draining lymph nodes, adjacent tissues. Breast cancer patients provided tissue from their axillary draining lymph nodes. Each CDR3 protein is one row after TCRdb ran MiXCR on the multiplex PCR reads. The sample consists of about 230,000 distinct CDR3 sequences, approximately 29% of them appearing once. Sequenced sample: axillary lymph node tissue. The receptor source for this set is a female donor with breast cancer. Some clones in this sample may be carry-over from other donors' samples.

Points on this clonotype: The junction does not match germline at one end; this may be a read error. This chain connects TRBV5-1 to TRBJ1-6; the match to TRBD1 covers 7 bases. This CDR3 has 15 amino acids. The germline V gene encodes CDR1 SGHRS and CDR2 YFSETQ. CDR3 DNA sequence: TGCGTCAGCAGCCGGGGACAGCCTTTCGGGTCACCCCTCCACTTT. This encodes CVSSRGQPFGSPLHF.

The V call is TRBV7-9, the J call TRBJ2-3; D possibly corresponds to TRBD2 (5 bases). Trimming took 1 base from V and 2 from J, leaving 10 bases between them. Looked up from germline, CDR1 is SEHNR and CDR2 is FQNEAQ (reference sequence). The CDR3 is 15 amino acids. CDR3 in DNA: TGTGCCAGCAGCTTAGGCGGGTTTCACACAGATACGCAGTATTTT. It translates to CASSLGGFHTDTQYF.

As to this clonotype: With a much larger clone just one base away, this may be a read error. This chain uses TRBV6-5 with TRBJ1-6; unclear D gene. The length of the CDR3 is 14 residues. The germline V gene encodes CDR1 MNHEY and CDR2 SVGAGI. V lost 5 bases and J 5 bases, leaving 10 bases between the germline ends. CDR3 in DNA: TGTGCCAGCAGTCACAGATCCGATAATTCACCCCTCCACTTT. Its translation: CASSHRSDNSPLHF.

This clonotype has at least ten counts. CDR3 loop: CSARGRPSYEQYF. For the CDR3, the DNA is TGCAGTGCTAGAGGGCGCCCTTCCTACGAGCAGTACTTC. The chain employs TRBV20-1 and TRBJ2-7; no reliable D call. Trimming took off 1 base at V and 1 base at J, with 8 bases between the two ends. Per the germline V gene, CDR1 is DFQATT and CDR2 is SNEGSKA (reference sequence). This CDR3 is 13 amino acids long.

This clonotype was recorded many times. This chain connects TRBV5-1 to TRBJ2-7, with 8 bases that match TRBD1. The V gene's germline CDR1 is SGHRS and CDR2 YFSETQ. CDR3 length equals 15 residues. The ends lost 4 bases at V and 5 bases at J; junction bases unmatched: 11. CDR3 loop: CASSPTSRGLHEQYF. The CDR3 region has the DNA TGCGCCAGCAGCCCCACCTCCAGGGGGCTCCACGAGCAGTACTTC.

This clonotype was seen many times. V usage is TRBV18 and J usage is TRBJ1-2; the match to TRBD1 covers 10 bases. V dropped 4 bases and J dropped 1; count of bases not matched to a gene: 3. Germline values: CDR1 KGHSH, CDR2 LQKENI. The CDR3 contains 15 residues. CDR3 nucleotide sequence: TGTGCCAGCTCACTAGGGACAGGGGTTAACTATGGCTACACCTTC. Amino acids: CASSLGTGVNYGYTF.

This clonotype has at least ten counts. V is TRBV12-3 or TRBV12-4 and J is TRBJ2-4; TRBD1 matches at 7 bases. The junction had 6 bases not matched to a gene; V was cut back by 6 bases and J by 1 base. The CDR3 spans 15 residues. The CDR3 DNA sequence: TGTGCCAGCAGCCCGACAGGGATGGCCAAAAACATTCAGTACTTC. It is translated as CASSPTGMAKNIQYF.

This clonotype was recorded at least ten times. The chain has TRBV7-3 and TRBJ1-5; perhaps TRBD1 as D (6 bases). CDR1 is SGHTA and CDR2 is FQGTGA in the germline V gene. The CDR3 sequence is 13 residues long. Deletions cut 5 bases from V and 7 bases from J, with 12 bases between. CDR3: CASSRGAGQPQHF. DNA of the CDR3: TGTGCCAGCAGCCGGGGGGCTGGGCAGCCCCAGCATTTT. Combining the CDR3 with reference TRBV7-3 and TRBJ1-5 gives the whole variable domain GAGVSQTPSNKVTEKGKYVELRCDPISGHTALYWYRQSLGQGPEFLIYFQGTGAADDSGLPNDRFFAVRPEGSVSTLKIQRTERGDSAVYLCASSRGAGQPQHFGDGTRLSIL.

This clonotype was found many times. The rearrangement uses TRBV7-9 and TRBJ2-3; D may correspond to TRBD1 or TRBD2 (6 bases each). V was cut by 2 bases and J by 2 bases, with 11 bases left in between. The CDR3 has 15 residues. Germline CDR1 and CDR2: SEHNR and FQNEAQ (reference sequence). In DNA, the CDR3 is TGTGCCAGCAGCTTATTGGGGGGCCCCACAGATACGCAGTATTTT. Its protein product is CASSLLGGPTDTQYF.

The J gene is TRBJ1-2, the V gene TRBV25-1, with D possibly being TRBD1 (5 bases). Per the germline V gene, CDR1 is MGHDK and CDR2 is SYGVNS. CDR3 length equals 13 residues. Trimming pared 2 bases from V and 7 bases from J, leaving 11 bases between. CDR3 amino acids: CASSEVGGSGYTF. The CDR3 DNA reads as TGTGCCAGCAGTGAAGTCGGGGGGTCTGGCTACACCTTC.

Comment on this clonotype: This may come from a read error, since a much larger clone is one base off. The chain has TRBV29-1 and TRBJ1-1, with a weak D call TRBD1 (6 bases). CDR3 length: 12 amino acids. Trimming stripped 6 bases from V and 7 bases from J, with 15 bases between. Germline V gene sequence: CDR1 SQVTM, CDR2 ANQGSEA. The CDR3 bases are TGCAGCGTGGGACACCGGGGAATTGAAGCTTTCTTT. Encoded protein: CSVGHRGIEAFF.

The sample holds a few counts of this clonotype. This chain joins TRBV6-1 and TRBJ2-1; 11 nucleotides match TRBD2. V trimming: 7 bases; J trimming: 6 bases; junction bases outside the gene matches: 8. Looked up from germline, CDR1 is MNHNS and CDR2 is SASEGT. The CDR3 is 15 amino acids. The CDR3 sequence is CASIIISGRANEQFF. CDR3 in DNA: TGTGCCAGCATAATTATTAGCGGGAGGGCCAATGAGCAGTTCTTC.

Remarks on this clonotype: The conserved phenylalanine or tryptophan is not found at the CDR3 terminus, so this likely reflects a read error. This chain links TRBV7-7 with TRBJ2-7; a possible D gene is TRBD2 (5 bases). The germline CDR1 and CDR2 sequences are SSHAT and FNYEAQ (reference sequence). The CDR3 is made up of 14 amino acids. CDR3 sequence: CASEGKETFHEQYL. The CDR3, as DNA: TGTGCTAGCGAAGGGAAGGAAACGTTCCACGAGCAGTACCTC.

About this clonotype itself: A read error may account for a junction end that differs from germline. The genes are TRBV7-6 and TRBJ2-7; D is unresolved. This CDR3 is built from 15 residues. Per germline, CDR1 SGHVS and CDR2 FNYEAQ. The CDR3 DNA is TGTGCCAGCGACCACGTAGACTTAGATTCCTACGAGCAGCACTTC. Its translation: CASDHVDLDSYEQHF.